This paragraph covers one T cell receptor beta chain sequence. What it recognizes is unknown. The data derive from a study of post-analysis software for immune sequencing data. Background on the study: Some patients lacked subtype; others had relapsing-remitting, secondary progressive or progressive-relapsing disease. Study findings and constraints: The F measure placed samples prepared in the same batch into strongly shared clusters. Versus controls, multiple sclerosis patients showed significantly lower diversity (normalized Chao1). TRBV5-6, TRBV5-1 and TRBV20-1 were among a few TRBV segments more frequent in patients than controls.

Tagging with unique molecular identifiers was a feature of the TCR beta cDNA libraries. Researchers reported some 500,000 cDNA molecules coming from approximately 0.95 to 9.8 million T cells. TCRdb reprocessed the PCR reads via MiXCR and lists one record per CDR3 protein. The sample consists of roughly 570,000 distinct CDR3 sequences, around 31% of them appearing once. V was pared by 3 bases and J by 11 bases, with 17 bases between. This CDR3 contains 13 residues. CDR1 and CDR2 from the germline V gene are SGHRS and YFSETQ. The V call is TRBV5-1, the J call TRBJ2-5, with D uncertain. This clonotype was sampled from a girl aged 2 to 17 with multiple sclerosis. The specimen sequenced was blood. The CDR3 protein is CASSSDPGSEQYF. CDR3 in DNA: TGCGCCAGCAGCTCAGATCCCGGTTCGGAGCAGTACTTC.